The TCR beta chain under discussion was sequenced for a study of blood T cell repertoires in COVID-19. Across the whole study: Sites in the United States, Italy and Spain provided acute and convalescent COVID-19 samples. T cells, B-cell-depleted T cells, or PBMCs provided the cDNA or gDNA that served as material.

Sequencing used immunoSEQ multiplex PCR; TCRdb keeps in-frame clones, though not all of them. The data show under 300,000 clones, 85% to 90% seen once. The age range of participants was roughly 18 to 90 years, with residence in about two dozen US areas. Among Cohort 3 donors, those recovered had two negative PCRs, clearance, or symptom resolution. Sequenced: PBMCs or T cells enriched from blood (not recorded which). This receptor was taken from a young woman who had recovered from COVID-19.

The chain's CDR3 is CASSLDRGRGYGYTF. The CDR3 nucleotides are TGTGCCAGCAGCTTAGATAGGGGCAGGGGCTATGGCTACACCTTC. This chain connects TRBV7-2 to TRBJ1-2; D is perhaps TRBD1 (6 bases). The germline CDR1 and CDR2 sequences are SGHTA and FQGNSA. V lost 1 base and J 4 bases, leaving 13 bases between the germline ends. The CDR3 is made up of 15 amino acids.